This T cell receptor (beta chain) appears in the sequencing data of a study of CD8 T cells in Susac syndrome. Overall study results and limits: The study's TCR sequencing and HLA analysis covered a relatively small number of individuals, and the study acknowledged this.

The CDR3 loop spans 16 amino acids. V lost 2 bases and J lost 3, with 16 bases in between. Germline V CDR1 and CDR2: MGHDK, SYGVNS. Random hexamers were used to reverse transcribe an amount of about 0.5 to 1 ug RNA. Using its own MiXCR run on the immunoSEQ multiplex PCR reads, TCRdb lists one record per CDR3 protein. Found here are 50,000 to 55,000 distinct CDR3 sequences, approximately 95% of them singletons; the top ten hold 0.75%. A remark on this clonotype: Its antigen is currently unknown.

Sequencing was carried out using CD8+ T cells from PBMCs. The clonotype originates from a human donor with Susac syndrome. This sequence joins TRBV25-1 and TRBJ1-1; D is uncertain. The CDR3 DNA reads as TGTGCCAGCAGTGAAGACGGAGACTATCTATACACTGAAGCTTTCTTT. Protein sequence: CASSEDGDYLYTEAFF.